This T cell receptor beta chain derives from a study of PD-L1 blockade in urothelial cancer. Study-wide background: Earlier, patients had received 0 to 3 chemotherapy regimens. Study-wide results and limits: Prediction of better survival came from below-median pretreatment blood TCR clonality.

As to this clone: Its target is unknown.

Clones were read by immunoSEQ multiplex PCR, and TCRdb kept only the in-frame ones, dropping some. The data contain tens of thousands of clones, roughly 86% of them singletons. This CDR3 spans 18 amino acids. Germline loops: CDR1 LNHDA, CDR2 SQIVND (reference sequence). Trimming removed 5 bases from V and 0 bases from J; junction bases left unmatched: 13. The chain carries TRBV19 and TRBJ1-1; 9 nucleotides align to TRBD1. This TCR came from a man in his sixties with urothelial cancer. The material was PBMCs, obtained around atezolizumab (anti-PD-L1) treatment. The CDR3 spells CASSWPRDRVSMNTEAFF. Here the CDR3 DNA reads TGTGCCAGTAGTTGGCCCCGGGACAGGGTGTCGATGAACACTGAAGCTTTCTTT.